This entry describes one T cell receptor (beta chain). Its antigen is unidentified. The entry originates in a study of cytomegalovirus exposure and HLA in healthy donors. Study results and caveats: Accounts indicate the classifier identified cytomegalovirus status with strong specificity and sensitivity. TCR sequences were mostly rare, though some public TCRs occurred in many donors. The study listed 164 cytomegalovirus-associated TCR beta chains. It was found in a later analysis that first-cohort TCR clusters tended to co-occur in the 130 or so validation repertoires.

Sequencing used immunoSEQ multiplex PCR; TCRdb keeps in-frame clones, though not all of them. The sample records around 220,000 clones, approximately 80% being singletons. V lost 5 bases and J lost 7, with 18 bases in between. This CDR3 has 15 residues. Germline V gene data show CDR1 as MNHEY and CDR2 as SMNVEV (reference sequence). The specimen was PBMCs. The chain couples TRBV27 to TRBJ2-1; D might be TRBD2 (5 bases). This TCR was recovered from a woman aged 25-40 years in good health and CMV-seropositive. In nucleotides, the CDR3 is TGTGCCAGCAGTCTCCTTGGGAGCCAACGAAATGAGCAGTTCTTC. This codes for CASSLLGSQRNEQFF.